The rows below give T cell receptor beta chains drawn from one sample of a study of shared clonotypes between healthy human individuals. Clones were read by immunoSEQ multiplex PCR, and TCRdb kept only the in-frame ones, dropping some. The sample consists of a few million clones, approximately 95% of them appearing once. Specimen: naive CD4+ T cells sorted from blood. Receptors originate from a man between 18 and 35 years old in good health. The CDR3 runs from the conserved cysteine through the conserved F or W. A D gene is named only where the DNA matches it firmly. Clone sizes are given selectively: once, few, many, or a class where the clone is expanded.

clone_size: NA; d_call: NA; j_call: TRBJ2-6; v_call: TRBV5-4; cdr3_nt: TGTGCCAGCAACCCTCAGGGTAGGGGCTCTGGGGCCAACGTCCTGACTTTC; cdr3_aa: CASNPQGRGSGANVLTF
clone_size: NA; d_call: NA; j_call: TRBJ2-7; v_call: TRBV6-1; cdr3_nt: TGTGCCAGCAGTGGACGGAGGGACGGGAACGAGCAGTACTTC; cdr3_aa: CASSGRRDGNEQYF
clone_size: NA; d_call: NA; j_call: TRBJ2-3; v_call: TRBV7-3; cdr3_nt: TGTGCCAGCAGCCGGCGAGGAGCGCAGTATTTT; cdr3_aa: CASSRRGAQYF
clone_size: NA; d_call: NA; j_call: TRBJ2-7; v_call: TRBV21-1; cdr3_nt: TGTGCCAGCAGTTTCCTCTCAAACGAGCAGTACTTC; cdr3_aa: CASSFLSNEQYF
clone_size: once; d_call: TRBD1; j_call: TRBJ1-1; v_call: TRBV5-4; cdr3_nt: TGTGCCAGCAGCTTGGTTGCAGGGGGGAACACTGAAGCTTTCTTT; cdr3_aa: CASSLVAGGNTEAFF
clone_size: NA; d_call: NA; j_call: TRBJ2-5; v_call: TRBV6-5; cdr3_nt: TGTGCCAGCAGTCAGGCAGGGCTAGCGGAGACCCAGTACTTC; cdr3_aa: CASSQAGLAETQYF
clone_size: once; d_call: NA; j_call: TRBJ2-2; v_call: TRBV5-4; cdr3_nt: TGTGCCAGCAGCTTGTTAGAGGGGGGCACCGGGGAGCTGTTTTTT; cdr3_aa: CASSLLEGGTGELFF
clone_size: NA; d_call: NA; j_call: TRBJ2-7; v_call: TRBV29-1; cdr3_nt: TGCAGCGTCCGCACGAGATTGACCTACGAGCAGTACTTC; cdr3_aa: CSVRTRLTYEQYF
clone_size: few; d_call: NA; j_call: TRBJ2-1; v_call: TRBV6-5; cdr3_nt: TGTGCCAGCAGTTCCCGTGAGGGAACGAGTGAGCAGTTCTTC; cdr3_aa: CASSSREGTSEQFF
clone_size: NA; d_call: TRBD1; j_call: TRBJ1-6; v_call: TRBV4-1; cdr3_nt: TGCGCCAGCAGCCAAGATCACAGGGGGTGGAATTCACCCCTCCACTTT; cdr3_aa: CASSQDHRGWNSPLHF
clone_size: NA; d_call: NA; j_call: TRBJ2-7; v_call: TRBV5-4; cdr3_nt: TGTGCCAGCAGCTTGGGTTACAACGAGCAGTACTTC; cdr3_aa: CASSLGYNEQYF
clone_size: NA; d_call: NA; j_call: TRBJ2-2; v_call: TRBV7-2; cdr3_nt: TGTGCCAGCAGCCCAACGACTAGTAAGTCGGGGGAGCTGTTTTTT; cdr3_aa: CASSPTTSKSGELFF
clone_size: once; d_call: TRBD2; j_call: TRBJ2-7; v_call: TRBV11-2; cdr3_nt: TGTGCCAGCAGCCTGGGCCGCGGGGGGAACTACGAGCAGTACTTC; cdr3_aa: CASSLGRGGNYEQYF
clone_size: NA; d_call: NA; j_call: TRBJ1-3; v_call: TRBV7-9; cdr3_nt: TGTGCCAGCAGCTTAAAAGAGGGAGGAAACACCATATATTTT; cdr3_aa: CASSLKEGGNTIYF
clone_size: NA; d_call: TRBD2; j_call: TRBJ2-1; v_call: TRBV11-2; cdr3_nt: TGTGCCAGCAGGTCACTAGCGGGGCAGTTCTTC; cdr3_aa: CASRSLAGQFF
clone_size: NA; d_call: TRBD2; j_call: TRBJ2-1; v_call: TRBV29-1; cdr3_nt: TGCAGCGTTCTCGGGACTAGCGGGAGAGTACGGGAGCAGTTCTTC; cdr3_aa: CSVLGTSGRVREQFF
clone_size: NA; d_call: NA; j_call: TRBJ2-7; v_call: TRBV4-3; cdr3_nt: TGCGCCAGCAGCCAAGATTTTACAACGTACGAGCAGTACTTC; cdr3_aa: CASSQDFTTYEQYF
clone_size: once; d_call: NA; j_call: TRBJ1-4; v_call: TRBV6-1; cdr3_nt: TGTGCCAGCAGTGAGGGGGGGAGTGATGAAAAACTGTTTTTT; cdr3_aa: CASSEGGSDEKLFF
clone_size: NA; d_call: TRBD1; j_call: TRBJ1-4; v_call: TRBV2; cdr3_nt: TGTGCCAGCAGTGATCGGGGACAGGGCAGTGAAAAACTGTTTTTT; cdr3_aa: CASSDRGQGSEKLFF
clone_size: once; d_call: NA; j_call: TRBJ1-1; v_call: TRBV5-6; cdr3_nt: TGTGCCAGCAGCTTGGGGGCAATTTATTCGAACACTGAAGCTTTCTTT; cdr3_aa: CASSLGAIYSNTEAFF
clone_size: NA; d_call: TRBD2; j_call: TRBJ2-1; v_call: TRBV5-6; cdr3_nt: TGTGCCAGCAGTTCCGGGACTAGCGGCTACAATGAGCAGTTCTTC; cdr3_aa: CASSSGTSGYNEQFF
clone_size: NA; d_call: NA; j_call: TRBJ2-1; v_call: TRBV25-1; cdr3_nt: TGTGCCAGCAGCGAGCGGACAGTATACAATGAGCAGTTCTTC; cdr3_aa: CASSERTVYNEQFF
clone_size: NA; d_call: TRBD1; j_call: TRBJ2-5; v_call: TRBV2; cdr3_nt: TGTGCCAGCAGTCGCGAGACAGGGGGAGTCAAGGAGACCCAGTACTTC; cdr3_aa: CASSRETGGVKETQYF
clone_size: NA; d_call: TRBD1; j_call: TRBJ1-5; v_call: TRBV5-1; cdr3_nt: TGCGCCAGCAGCCAGGGACAGAGAGCTAGCAATCAGCCCCAGCATTTT; cdr3_aa: CASSQGQRASNQPQHF
clone_size: NA; d_call: NA; j_call: TRBJ1-3; v_call: TRBV19; cdr3_nt: TGTGCCAGTAGTATGATCCATTCGGGAAACACCATATATTTT; cdr3_aa: CASSMIHSGNTIYF
clone_size: NA; d_call: TRBD1; j_call: TRBJ1-5; v_call: TRBV27; cdr3_nt: TGTGCCAGCAGTTCCGGGACAGGGGGCCAAGGTCAGCCCCAGCATTTT; cdr3_aa: CASSSGTGGQGQPQHF
clone_size: NA; d_call: NA; j_call: TRBJ1-6; v_call: TRBV6-4; cdr3_nt: TGTGCCAGCAGTACTTGGCAGGGGAATTCACCCCTCCACTTT; cdr3_aa: CASSTWQGNSPLHF
clone_size: NA; d_call: NA; j_call: TRBJ1-6; v_call: TRBV6-5; cdr3_nt: TGTGCCAGCAGTTACCCCCCAGGGAGGCAACTCCACTTT; cdr3_aa: CASSYPPGRQLHF
clone_size: NA; d_call: TRBD2; j_call: TRBJ2-3; v_call: TRBV5-1; cdr3_nt: TGCGCCAGCAATTCCGGGACTAGTCTCGATACGCAGTATTTT; cdr3_aa: CASNSGTSLDTQYF
clone_size: NA; d_call: NA; j_call: TRBJ1-5; v_call: TRBV7-9; cdr3_nt: TGTGCCAGCAGCGACAGACAAGGCCTTCAGCCCCAGCATTTT; cdr3_aa: CASSDRQGLQPQHF
clone_size: once; d_call: NA; j_call: TRBJ1-5; v_call: TRBV18; cdr3_nt: TGTGCCAGCTCACCACCGTATAGCAATCAGCCCCAGCATTTT; cdr3_aa: CASSPPYSNQPQHF
clone_size: NA; d_call: NA; j_call: TRBJ1-6; v_call: TRBV18; cdr3_nt: TGTGCCAGCTCCGATAGCAATTCACCCCTCCACTTT; cdr3_aa: CASSDSNSPLHF
clone_size: NA; d_call: TRBD2; j_call: TRBJ2-7; v_call: TRBV5-4; cdr3_nt: TGTGCCAGCAGAAGTAGCGGGGGGAAAGTCGAGCAGTACTTC; cdr3_aa: CASRSSGGKVEQYF
clone_size: once; d_call: NA; j_call: TRBJ1-1; v_call: TRBV2; cdr3_nt: TGTGCCAGCAGGGAGCGAGACGGCTACACTGAAGCTTTCTTT; cdr3_aa: CASRERDGYTEAFF
clone_size: NA; d_call: TRBD1; j_call: TRBJ1-5; v_call: TRBV6-1; cdr3_nt: TGTGCCAGCAGTTCCGACAGGGGGCAGCCCCAGCATTTT; cdr3_aa: CASSSDRGQPQHF
clone_size: NA; d_call: NA; j_call: TRBJ1-2; v_call: TRBV2; cdr3_nt: TGTGCCAGCAGTCCCCACTTTAGAGACTATGGCTACACCTTC; cdr3_aa: CASSPHFRDYGYTF
clone_size: NA; d_call: NA; j_call: TRBJ2-1; v_call: TRBV5-1; cdr3_nt: TGCGCCAGCAGCTTGGACCCTAGGGCAGGGGCTTCCTACAATGAGCAGTTCTTC; cdr3_aa: CASSLDPRAGASYNEQFF
clone_size: NA; d_call: NA; j_call: TRBJ2-5; v_call: TRBV6-1; cdr3_nt: TGTGCCAGCAGTGGCACCCACCCTTACCAAGAGACCCAGTACTTC; cdr3_aa: CASSGTHPYQETQYF
clone_size: NA; d_call: NA; j_call: TRBJ1-3; v_call: TRBV5-8; cdr3_nt: TGTGCCAGCAGCTTGTCTCTGGGGGCTGGAAACACCATATATTTT; cdr3_aa: CASSLSLGAGNTIYF
clone_size: NA; d_call: NA; j_call: TRBJ1-1; v_call: TRBV2; cdr3_nt: TGTGCCAGCAGTGAAGCTTGGCTATTGAACACTGAAGCTTTCTTT; cdr3_aa: CASSEAWLLNTEAFF